This T cell receptor (beta chain) is from a study of siplizumab effects on memory and regulatory T cells. CDR1 is MDHEN and CDR2 is SYDVKM in the germline V gene. This CDR3 is built from 18 residues. The V and J ends lost 3 bases and 4 bases, in that order; junction bases with no gene match: 16. Whole-study results and caveats: Naive versus memory phenotype went unassigned for roughly 75-96% of proliferating CD4+ or CD8+ clones.

Regarding this clone: No antigen is known for it.

The data were produced by immunoSEQ multiplex PCR, yet TCRdb's version contains in-frame clones alone and is incomplete. The table lists 100,000 or so clones, over 90% of them singletons, with about 1.5% in the top ten. Sequenced input: non-Treg CD4+ T cells sorted from blood. The chain couples TRBV28 to TRBJ2-7, with 9 bases identical to TRBD2. This TCR derives from a human donor in good health. This CDR3 is CASSFYGRGGRAAYEQYF. The CDR3 bases are TGTGCCAGCAGTTTTTACGGGAGAGGCGGGAGGGCCGCGTACGAGCAGTACTTC. Looking up the rest from reference TRBV28 and TRBJ2-7 gives the full variable domain: DVKVTQSSRYLVKRTGEKVFLECVQDMDHENMFWYRQDPGLGLRLIYFSYDVKMKEKGDIPEGYSVSREKKERFSLILESASTNQTSMYLCASSFYGRGGRAAYEQYFGPGTRLTVT.